This is a list of T cell receptor beta chains from one sample in a study of Ad26.COV2.S vaccination and SARS-CoV-2 variants. Only in-frame clones appear in the TCRdb table, and some are missing; sequencing was by immunoSEQ multiplex PCR. The sample has approximately 480,000 clones; around nine tenths are singletons. The sample was peripheral blood, taken in a trial of Ad26.COV2.S vaccine versus placebo. The receptors shown here come from a person between 18 and 65 years old who received the Ad26.COV2.S COVID-19 vaccine or a placebo. CDR3s include the opening cysteine and the closing phenylalanine or tryptophan. The D gene is left open where the match is weak. Size is omitted from some rows. Given values are once, few, many or a class for expanded clones.

>.|.|TRBV4-1|TRBJ2-2
CASSQGLTNTGELFF
TGCGCCAGCAGCCAAGGACTGACGAACACCGGGGAGCTGTTTTTT
>few|.|TRBV19|TRBJ2-7
CASSSPLGSGGYEQYF
TGTGCCAGTAGTAGCCCCCTGGGATCCGGCGGGTACGAGCAGTACTTC
>.|TRBD2|TRBV3-1/TRBV3-2|TRBJ2-5
CASSQLAGAPIRAQYF
TGTGCCAGCAGCCAATTAGCGGGAGCCCCAATTAGGGCCCAGTACTTC
>.|TRBD1|TRBV6-5|TRBJ2-7
CASSRTGTGGYEQYF
TGTGCCAGCAGCCGAACCGGGACAGGGGGCTACGAGCAGTACTTC
>.|.|TRBV6-1|TRBJ1-5
CASSENSSPQPQHF
TGTGCCAGCAGTGAAAATTCCAGTCCACAGCCCCAGCATTTT
>.|TRBD2|TRBV18|TRBJ2-7
CASSEGSGGPGTNYEQYF
TGTGCCAGCTCCGAAGGATCGGGGGGGCCGGGTACCAACTACGAGCAGTACTTC
>.|.|TRBV3-1/TRBV3-2|TRBJ2-1
CASSQALPGEDEQFF
TGTGCCAGCAGCCAAGCGCTCCCGGGAGAAGATGAGCAGTTCTTC
>many|.|TRBV15|TRBJ1-3
CATGDPDSGNTIYF
TGTGCCACCGGGGACCCAGACTCTGGAAACACCATATATTTT
>once|TRBD2|TRBV6-2/TRBV6-3|TRBJ2-2
CASSYGGSLSGELFF
TGTGCCAGCAGTTACGGCGGGAGTTTGTCCGGGGAGCTGTTTTTT
>.|.|TRBV4-3|TRBJ1-4
CASSQFAGYDEKLFF
TGCGCCAGCAGCCAATTTGCAGGGTACGATGAAAAACTGTTTTTT
>.|TRBD2|TRBV5-1|TRBJ2-7
CASSLVTSGAYEQYF
TGCGCCAGCAGCTTGGTAACTAGCGGGGCCTACGAGCAGTACTTC
>.|.|TRBV28|TRBJ1-5
CAITQGGNQPQHF
TGTGCCATAACGCAGGGAGGCAATCAGCCCCAGCATTTT
>.|TRBD1|TRBV5-1|TRBJ2-1
CASSFDRAYNEQFF
TGCGCCAGCAGCTTTGACAGGGCCTACAATGAGCAGTTCTTC
>.|.|TRBV7-6|TRBJ2-2
CASSPGGLNTGELFF
TGTGCCAGCAGCCCTGGAGGACTTAACACCGGGGAGCTGTTTTTT
>.|.|TRBV3-1/TRBV3-2|TRBJ2-7
CASSSRAPLNEQYF
TGTGCCAGCAGCTCGAGGGCACCTCTGAACGAGCAGTACTTC
>.|TRBD1|TRBV2|TRBJ1-5
CASSASPGQGAGQPQHF
TGTGCCAGCAGTGCTTCACCGGGACAGGGGGCAGGGCAGCCCCAGCATTTT
>.|.|TRBV27|TRBJ1-1
CASSVEGLTEAFF
TGTGCCAGCAGCGTCGAGGGGCTCACTGAAGCTTTCTTT
>.|.|TRBV14|TRBJ1-1
CASSRVVGGKMNTEAFF
TGTGCCAGCAGCCGGGTCGTGGGGGGGAAAATGAACACTGAAGCTTTCTTT
>.|.|TRBV7-2|TRBJ1-2
CASSPTGGIHNYGYTF
TGTGCCAGCAGCCCCACGGGGGGCATCCACAACTATGGCTACACCTTC
>.|TRBD1|TRBV10-1|TRBJ1-1
CASSFTGEGNTEAFF
TGCGCCAGCAGTTTTACAGGGGAGGGGAACACTGAAGCTTTCTTT
>.|TRBD2|TRBV19|TRBJ2-1
CASSMGGGRAYNEQFF
TGTGCCAGTAGTATGGGTGGAGGGAGGGCCTACAATGAGCAGTTCTTC
>.|.|TRBV18|TRBJ1-5
CASSPQNGGPQHF
TGTGCCAGCTCACCACAGAACGGAGGGCCCCAGCATTTT
>.|.|TRBV27|TRBJ2-1
CASSPGRSYNEQFF
TGTGCCAGCAGCCCTGGGAGGTCCTACAATGAGCAGTTCTTC
>.|TRBD2|TRBV11-2|TRBJ2-1
CASSSTSGRNNEQFF
TGTGCCAGCAGTTCCACTAGCGGGAGAAACAATGAGCAGTTCTTC
>.|.|TRBV2|TRBJ1-6
CASSEGGSSYNSPLHF
TGTGCCAGCAGTGAAGGGGGGAGCTCCTATAATTCACCCCTCCACTTT
>once|TRBD2|TRBV19|TRBJ2-5
CASSPRGRVPKETQYF
TGTGCCAGTAGTCCACGTGGGAGGGTACCTAAAGAGACCCAGTACTTC
>once|.|TRBV2|TRBJ1-4
CASSPGGSRDEKLFF
TGTGCCAGCAGTCCCGGAGGATCTAGGGATGAAAAACTGTTTTTT
>.|.|TRBV7-9|TRBJ1-2
CASSFDSFGGYTF
TGTGCCAGCAGCTTTGACAGCTTCGGGGGCTACACCTTC
>few|.|TRBV9|TRBJ2-2
CASSVVDSPTGELFF
TGTGCCAGCAGCGTAGTAGACAGCCCTACCGGGGAGCTGTTTTTT
>.|TRBD1|TRBV2|TRBJ2-7
CASSATNIRTGPYEQYF
TGTGCCAGCAGTGCCACAAATATTAGGACAGGGCCCTACGAGCAGTACTTC
>.|.|TRBV5-1|TRBJ2-5
CASSWGGLTGETQYF
TGCGCCAGCAGCTGGGGAGGCCTCACTGGAGAGACCCAGTACTTC
>.|.|TRBV27|TRBJ2-1
CASSFFVQDNEQFF
TGTGCCAGCAGTTTCTTTGTGCAGGACAATGAGCAGTTCTTC
>.|.|TRBV27|TRBJ1-1
CASGDTGRTEAFF
TGTGCCAGCGGGGACACCGGGAGGACTGAAGCTTTCTTT
>.|TRBD2|TRBV24-1|TRBJ2-5
CATSETSGRGETQYF
TGTGCCACCAGTGAGACTAGCGGGAGAGGGGAGACCCAGTACTTC
>few|.|TRBV11-1|TRBJ1-2
CASSHRDGMSGYTF
TGTGCCAGCAGCCATAGGGACGGAATGAGTGGCTACACCTTC
>.|.|TRBV5-1|TRBJ2-7
CASSLEGTGVGEQYF
TGCGCCAGCAGCTTGGAGGGAACGGGGGTTGGCGAGCAGTACTTC
>.|.|TRBV5-1|TRBJ1-3
CASRPWVSGNTIYF
TGCGCCAGCAGACCGTGGGTATCTGGAAACACCATATATTTT
>.|TRBD2|TRBV7-2|TRBJ2-5
CASSLVAGGQETQYF
TGTGCCAGCAGCTTAGTAGCGGGGGGCCAAGAGACCCAGTACTTC